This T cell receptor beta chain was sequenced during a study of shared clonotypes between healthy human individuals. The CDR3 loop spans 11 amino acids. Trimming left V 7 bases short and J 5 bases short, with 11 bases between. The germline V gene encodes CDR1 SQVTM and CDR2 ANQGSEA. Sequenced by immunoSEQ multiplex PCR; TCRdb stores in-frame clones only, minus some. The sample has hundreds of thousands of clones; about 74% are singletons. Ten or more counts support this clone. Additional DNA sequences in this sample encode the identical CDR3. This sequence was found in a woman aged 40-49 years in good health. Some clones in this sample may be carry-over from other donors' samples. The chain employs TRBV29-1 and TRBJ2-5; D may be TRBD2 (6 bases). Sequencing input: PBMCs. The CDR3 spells CSASRGETQYF. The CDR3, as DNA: TGCAGCGCCTCCCGGGGGGAGACCCAGTACTTC.